The present entry profiles one T cell receptor (beta chain) with its context. Its antigen is undetermined. This specimen comes from a study of T cell responses to AZD1222 COVID-19 vaccine. Study-level points and caveats: The sample set comprised mostly white British donors with more females, and clonal diversity was possibly underestimated. Repertoires were obtained solely post-peak T cell response.

Produced via immunoSEQ multiplex PCR; TCRdb's table is partial and in-frame only. The sample includes about 150,000 clones, more than 85% of them seen just once. CDR1 and CDR2 from the germline V gene are SGHAT and FQNNGV. J lost 0 bases, V lost 5 bases, and 4 bases had no gene match. The CDR3 has 15 residues. V gene TRBV11-2 combines with J gene TRBJ1-3, with 7 nucleotides matching TRBD1. This sample comprised peripheral blood, obtained after recovery from COVID-19. The source of this sequence is an adult who had recovered from COVID-19. CDR3 loop: CASSAGQVSGNTIYF. CDR3 coding DNA: TGTGCCAGCAGCGCCGGACAGGTCTCTGGAAACACCATATATTTT.